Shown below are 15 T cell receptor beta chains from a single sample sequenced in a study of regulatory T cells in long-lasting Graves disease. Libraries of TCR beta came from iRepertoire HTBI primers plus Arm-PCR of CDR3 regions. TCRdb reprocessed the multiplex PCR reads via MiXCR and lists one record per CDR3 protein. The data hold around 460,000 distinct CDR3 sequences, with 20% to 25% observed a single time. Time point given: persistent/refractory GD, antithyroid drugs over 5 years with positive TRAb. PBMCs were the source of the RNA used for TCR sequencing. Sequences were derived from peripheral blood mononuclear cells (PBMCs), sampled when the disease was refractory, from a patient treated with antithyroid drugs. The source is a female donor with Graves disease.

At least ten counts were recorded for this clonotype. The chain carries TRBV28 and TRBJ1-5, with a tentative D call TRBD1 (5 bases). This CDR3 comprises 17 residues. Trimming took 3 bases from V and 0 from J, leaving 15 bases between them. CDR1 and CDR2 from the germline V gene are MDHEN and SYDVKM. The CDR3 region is CASSFRDRAYSNQPQHF. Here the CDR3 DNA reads TGTGCCAGCAGTTTTAGAGACAGAGCATATAGCAATCAGCCCCAGCATTTT.

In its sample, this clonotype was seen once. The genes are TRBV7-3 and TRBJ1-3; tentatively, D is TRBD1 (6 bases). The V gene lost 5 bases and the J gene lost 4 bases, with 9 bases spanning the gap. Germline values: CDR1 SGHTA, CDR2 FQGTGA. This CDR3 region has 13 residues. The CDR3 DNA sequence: TGTGCCAGCAGCACACAGGGAGGAAACACCATATATTTT. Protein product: CASSTQGGNTIYF. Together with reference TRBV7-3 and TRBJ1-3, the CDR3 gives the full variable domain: GAGVSQTPSNKVTEKGKYVELRCDPISGHTALYWYRQSLGQGPEFLIYFQGTGAADDSGLPNDRFFAVRPEGSVSTLKIQRTERGDSAVYLCASSTQGGNTIYFGEGSWLTVV.

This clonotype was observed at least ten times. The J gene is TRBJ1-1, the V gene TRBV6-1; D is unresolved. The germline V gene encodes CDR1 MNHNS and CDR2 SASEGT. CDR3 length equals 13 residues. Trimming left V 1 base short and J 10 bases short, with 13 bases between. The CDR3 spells CASSEEVQAGAFF. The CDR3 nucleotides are TGTGCCAGCAGTGAAGAGGTGCAGGCGGGAGCTTTCTTT.

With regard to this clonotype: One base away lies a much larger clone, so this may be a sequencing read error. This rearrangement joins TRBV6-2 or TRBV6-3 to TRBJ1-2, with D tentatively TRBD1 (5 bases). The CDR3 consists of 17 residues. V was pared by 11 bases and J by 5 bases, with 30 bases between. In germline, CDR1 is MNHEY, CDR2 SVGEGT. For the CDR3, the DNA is TGTGCCGGCACCTTCTCCATCAATGACAGCTTTGGTTATGGCTACACCTTC. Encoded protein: CAGTFSINDSFGYGYTF.

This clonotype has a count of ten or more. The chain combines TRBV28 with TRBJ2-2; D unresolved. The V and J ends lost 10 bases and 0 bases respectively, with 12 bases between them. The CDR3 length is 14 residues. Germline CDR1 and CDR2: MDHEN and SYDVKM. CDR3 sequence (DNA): TGTGCCACCCGCCGTTTCGCGAACACCGGGGAGCTGTTTTTT. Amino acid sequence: CATRRFANTGELFF.

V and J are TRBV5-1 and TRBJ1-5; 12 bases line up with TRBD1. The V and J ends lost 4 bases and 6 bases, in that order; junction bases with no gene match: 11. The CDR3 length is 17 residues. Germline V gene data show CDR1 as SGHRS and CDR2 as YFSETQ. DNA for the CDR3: TGCGCCAGCAGCCAGGGACAGGGGGCGTTTGGCACTCAGCCCCAGCATTTT. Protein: CASSQGQGAFGTQPQHF.

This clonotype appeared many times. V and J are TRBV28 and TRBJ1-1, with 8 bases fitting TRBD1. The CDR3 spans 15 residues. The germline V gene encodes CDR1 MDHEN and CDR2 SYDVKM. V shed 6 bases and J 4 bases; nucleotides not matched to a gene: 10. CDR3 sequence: CASSPDRDWGTEAFF. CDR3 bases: TGTGCCAGCAGCCCGGACAGGGATTGGGGCACTGAAGCTTTCTTT. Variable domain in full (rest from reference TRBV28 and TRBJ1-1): DVKVTQSSRYLVKRTGEKVFLECVQDMDHENMFWYRQDPGLGLRLIYFSYDVKMKEKGDIPEGYSVSREKKERFSLILESASTNQTSMYLCASSPDRDWGTEAFFGQGTRLTVV.

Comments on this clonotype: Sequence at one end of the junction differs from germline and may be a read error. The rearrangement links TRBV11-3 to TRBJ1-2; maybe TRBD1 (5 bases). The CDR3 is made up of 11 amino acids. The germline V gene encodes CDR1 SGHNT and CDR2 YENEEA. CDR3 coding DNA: TGCCCAATTCAGGGCTGCTATGGCTACACCTTC. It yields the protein CPIQGCYGYTF.

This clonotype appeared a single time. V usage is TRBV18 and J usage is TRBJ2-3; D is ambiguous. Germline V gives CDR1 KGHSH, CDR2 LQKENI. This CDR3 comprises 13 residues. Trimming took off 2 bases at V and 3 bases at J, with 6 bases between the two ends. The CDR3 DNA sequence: TGTGCCAGCTCACCATACGGAACAGATACGCAGTATTTT. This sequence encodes CASSPYGTDTQYF.

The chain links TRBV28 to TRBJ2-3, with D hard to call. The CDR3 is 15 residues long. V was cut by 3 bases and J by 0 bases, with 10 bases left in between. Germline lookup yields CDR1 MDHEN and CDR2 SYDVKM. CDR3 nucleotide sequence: TGTGCCAGCAGTTTCGGGCCGGTAAGCACAGATACGCAGTATTTT. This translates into CASSFGPVSTDTQYF.

The CDR3 DNA reads TGCGCCAGCAGCCAAGATTCGCACTCGGGCGGCTACGAGCAGTACTTC. It specifies CASSQDSHSGGYEQYF. J is TRBJ2-7 and V is TRBV4-3, with D unclear. This CDR3 has 16 residues. Germline assignment: CDR1 LGHNA and CDR2 YSLEER. Trimming removed 0 bases at V and 3 bases at J, with 15 bases between.

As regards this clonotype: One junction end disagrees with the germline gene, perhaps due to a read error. CDR3: CASSEYILSGNTICF. CDR3 nucleotide sequence: TGTGCCAGCAGTGAATACATCCTCTCTGGAAACACCATATGTTTT. The chain carries TRBV6-1 and TRBJ1-3; D ambiguous. In germline, CDR1 is MNHNS, CDR2 SASEGT. The CDR3 runs 15 residues.

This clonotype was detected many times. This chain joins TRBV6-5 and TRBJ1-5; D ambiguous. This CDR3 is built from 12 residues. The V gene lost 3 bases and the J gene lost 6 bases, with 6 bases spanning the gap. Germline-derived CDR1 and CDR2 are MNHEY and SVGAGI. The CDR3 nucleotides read TGTGCCAGCAGTTATGTTGGTCAGCCCCAGCATTTT. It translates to CASSYVGQPQHF.

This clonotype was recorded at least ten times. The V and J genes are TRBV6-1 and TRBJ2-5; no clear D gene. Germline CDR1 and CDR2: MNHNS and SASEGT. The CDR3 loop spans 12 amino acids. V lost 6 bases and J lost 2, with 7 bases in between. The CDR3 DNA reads TGTGCCAGCAGCTGGGATCAAGAGACCCAGTACTTC. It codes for CASSWDQETQYF.

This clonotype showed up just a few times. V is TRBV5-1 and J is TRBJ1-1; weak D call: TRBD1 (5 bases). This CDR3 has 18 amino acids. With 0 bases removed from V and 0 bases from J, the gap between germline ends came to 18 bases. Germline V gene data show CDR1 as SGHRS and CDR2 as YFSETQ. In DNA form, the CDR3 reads TGCGCCAGCAGCTTGGCCGCAGCTGGACAACTAATGAACACTGAAGCTTTCTTT. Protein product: CASSLAAAGQLMNTEAFF.